What follows are 27 T cell receptor beta chains derived from one specimen sequenced in a study of blood T cell repertoires in COVID-19. Profiling relied on immunoSEQ multiplex PCR, and the TCRdb table lists in-frame clones only, not all of them. The sample holds tens of thousands of clones, 60% to 80% seen once. The sequencing sample was made of peripheral blood. These receptors were taken from an elderly woman with acute or convalescent COVID-19.

The chain links TRBV4-3 to TRBJ1-2; TRBD1 matches at 7 bases. V trimming: 0 bases; J trimming: 11 bases; junction bases outside the gene matches: 3. Germline-derived CDR1 and CDR2 are LGHNA and YSLEER. This CDR3 has 12 residues. CDR3 amino acids: CASSQDRGQYTF. The CDR3 nucleotides are TGCGCCAGCAGCCAAGATCGGGGACAGTACACCTTC.

This rearrangement joins TRBV7-8 to TRBJ2-2, with 7 bases that match TRBD2. CDR3 length equals 16 residues. Trimming at V came to 1 base and at J to 5 bases, leaving 7 bases not matched to a gene. CDR1 and CDR2 from the germline V gene are SGHVS and FQNEAQ. The DNA of the CDR3 is TGTGCCAGCAGCTTAGTCCGCGGCGGGGGAACCGGGGAGCTGTTTTTT. This codes for CASSLVRGGGTGELFF. Full variable domain (missing parts from reference TRBV7-8 and TRBJ2-2): GAGVSQSPRYKVAKRGQDVALRCDPISGHVSLFWYQQALGQGPEFLTYFQNEAQLDKSGLPSDRFFAERPEGSVSTLKIQRTQQEDSAVYLCASSLVRGGGTGELFFGEGSRLTVL.

The J gene is TRBJ1-2, the V gene TRBV9; D might be TRBD1 (5 bases). With 3 bases removed from V and 8 bases from J, the gap between germline ends came to 11 bases. The CDR3 is 12 residues long. CDR1 and CDR2 from the germline V gene are SGDLS and YYNGEE. CDR3 in DNA: TGTGCCAGCAGCGCCACAGGAGGGGGCTACACCTTC. It yields the protein CASSATGGGYTF.

V gene TRBV2 combines with J gene TRBJ1-5, with D maybe TRBD1 (5 bases). This CDR3 has 15 amino acids. Germline CDR1 is SNHLY and CDR2 is FYNNEI. Trimming removed 6 bases at V and 0 bases at J, with 12 bases between. CDR3 DNA sequence: TGTGCCAGCAGGGGGGGGACCTATAGCAATCAGCCCCAGCATTTT. Translation gives CASRGGTYSNQPQHF.

This clone was observed a few times. V usage is TRBV7-2 and J usage is TRBJ2-1; 9 bases line up with TRBD1. Per the germline V gene, CDR1 is SGHTA and CDR2 is FQGNSA. The CDR3 spans 15 residues. Germline trimming cut 4 bases from V and 1 base from J; bases unmatched to any gene: 2. The CDR3 is CASSSDRGSYNEQFF. The CDR3 nucleotides are TGTGCCAGCAGCTCGGACAGGGGTTCCTACAATGAGCAGTTCTTC.

The chain carries TRBV27 and TRBJ2-1; maybe TRBD2 (6 bases). Germline V lookup: CDR1 MNHEY, CDR2 SMNVEV (reference sequence). The CDR3 loop spans 15 amino acids. The germline V and J ends were trimmed by 2 bases and 9 bases, with 17 bases remaining between them. The CDR3 here is CASSLAGLAGGEQFF. DNA for the CDR3: TGTGCCAGCAGTTTAGCGGGACTTGCCGGGGGTGAGCAGTTCTTC.

The V call is TRBV27, the J call TRBJ2-7, with 11 bases matching TRBD2. The ends lost 5 bases at V and 0 bases at J; junction bases unmatched: 6. CDR3 length equals 16 residues. Germline CDR1 MNHEY, CDR2 SMNVEV (reference sequence). The CDR3 is CASSTEGLADSYEQYF. The CDR3 DNA reads as TGTGCCAGCAGTACCGAGGGACTAGCGGACTCCTACGAGCAGTACTTC.

This clone came up once. The chain carries TRBV12-5 and TRBJ1-5; 10 bases are shared with TRBD1. This CDR3 has 18 residues. CDR1 and CDR2 (germline): LGHNT, FRNRAP. V shed 5 bases and J 5 bases; nucleotides not matched to a gene: 15. The CDR3 bases are TGTGCTAGTGGTCCCGGACAGGGGGTGTCCTTGGGGGATCAGCCCCAGCATTTT. This encodes CASGPGQGVSLGDQPQHF.

CDR3 DNA sequence: TGTGCCAGTAGTAAGTGGGCCTCCTACAATGAGCAGTTCTTC. Protein: CASSKWASYNEQFF. The chain recombines TRBV19 with TRBJ2-1; D is undetermined. This CDR3 has 14 amino acids. CDR1 and CDR2 (germline): LNHDA, SQIVND (reference sequence). The germline V and J ends were trimmed by 4 bases and 0 bases, with 7 bases remaining between them.

V usage is TRBV5-1 and J usage is TRBJ2-7; 9 bases line up with TRBD1. This CDR3 is built from 15 residues. Germline values: CDR1 SGHRS, CDR2 YFSETQ. Trimming removed 2 bases from V and 1 base from J; junction bases left unmatched: 4. CDR3 nucleotides: TGCGCCAGCAGCTTTAGGACAGGGGCGTCCTACGAGCAGTACTTC. Its translation: CASSFRTGASYEQYF.

The chain links TRBV5-4 to TRBJ2-1, with TRBD2 matching 11 bases. CDR3 size: 17 residues. The trim removed 0 bases at V and 4 bases at J, leaving 6 bases unmatched. CDR1 SGHNT and CDR2 YYREEE come from the germline V gene (reference sequence). DNA of the CDR3: TGTGCCAGCAGCTTGGGCGGGACTAGCGGATCTTACAATGAGCAGTTCTTC. Translated, it gives CASSLGGTSGSYNEQFF.

The rearrangement uses TRBV13 and TRBJ2-7; 8 positions match TRBD2. Germline V gene lookup returns CDR1 PRHDT and CDR2 FYEKMQ (reference sequence). Unmatched junction bases numbered 10, after V lost 5 bases and J lost 4 bases. This CDR3 region has 15 residues. DNA of the CDR3: TGTGCCAGCAGCCCTCCGGGACTAGTGACGTACGAGCAGTACTTC. Translated, it gives CASSPPGLVTYEQYF.

V usage is TRBV7-2 and J usage is TRBJ1-5; D is perhaps TRBD1 (6 bases). There are 15 residues in the CDR3. The V end lost 6 bases, the J end lost 1 base, and 13 bases lay between the germline ends. Germline V gene data show CDR1 as SGHTA and CDR2 as FQGNSA. For the CDR3, the DNA is TGTGCCAGCAGTCTTTACAGGGAGAGCAATCAGCCCCAGCATTTT. This codes for CASSLYRESNQPQHF.

This clone occurred once. The V and J genes are TRBV6-5 and TRBJ2-1; TRBD2 might be the D (5 bases). Germline lookup yields CDR1 MNHEY and CDR2 SVGAGI. The V and J ends lost 9 bases and 7 bases respectively, with 19 bases between them. CDR3 length equals 14 residues. CDR3: CASDWGDPRNEQFF. The CDR3 DNA sequence: TGTGCCAGTGATTGGGGAGATCCACGGAATGAGCAGTTCTTC.

The chain combines TRBV12-3 or TRBV12-4 with TRBJ1-1; no reliable D call. V gave up 7 bases and J gave up 0 bases, with 9 bases separating them. The CDR3 length is 13 residues. The CDR3 protein is CASIVTMNTEAFF. CDR3 DNA: TGTGCCAGCATCGTGACAATGAACACTGAAGCTTTCTTT.

Only one count was recorded for this clone. The V call is TRBV3-1 (or the pseudogene TRBV3-2), the J call TRBJ2-7, with D possibly being TRBD1 (6 bases). The CDR3 is 14 residues long. The germline V and J ends were trimmed by 9 bases and 0 bases, with 15 bases remaining between them. Germline V gives CDR1 LGHDT, CDR2 YNNKEL (reference sequence). The CDR3 loop reads CASTQGQDSYEQYF. In nucleotides, the CDR3 is TGTGCCAGTACACAGGGACAAGACTCCTACGAGCAGTACTTC.

This chain connects TRBV12-5 to TRBJ1-6, with 8 bases matching TRBD1. Germline V gene lookup returns CDR1 LGHNT and CDR2 FRNRAP. V lost 5 bases, J lost 0 bases, and 0 bases stayed unmatched. The CDR3 loop spans 15 amino acids. Written as DNA, the CDR3 is TGTGCTAGTGGTACAGGGGGCTCCTATAATTCACCCCTCCACTTT. It codes for CASGTGGSYNSPLHF.

The J gene is TRBJ2-1, the V gene TRBV11-3; 12 positions agree with TRBD2. Germline CDR1 and CDR2: SGHNT and YENEEA. J was trimmed by 7 bases and V by 3 bases; bases with no gene match: 13. This CDR3 comprises 18 residues. CDR3 nucleotides: TGTGCCAGCAGCTTGGGGCTAGCGGGAGGGCCAATGAGTAATGAGCAGTTCTTC. Translation gives CASSLGLAGGPMSNEQFF.

V is TRBV24-1 and J is TRBJ2-2; D might be TRBD1 (5 bases). There are 13 residues in the CDR3. Trimming pared 11 bases from V and 0 bases from J, leaving 9 bases between. Germline loops: CDR1 KGHDR, CDR2 SFDVKD. The CDR3, as DNA: TGTGCCATAGGGGATTCGAACACCGGGGAGCTGTTTTTT. Translation: CAIGDSNTGELFF.

The J gene is TRBJ1-5, the V gene TRBV2, with 8 nucleotides matching TRBD1. Per germline, CDR1 SNHLY and CDR2 FYNNEI. V lost 4 bases, J lost 6 bases, and 8 bases stayed unmatched. CDR3 length: 15 residues. The DNA of the CDR3 is TGTGCCAGCAGTGCCGGACAGGGCAGTTTTCAGCCCCAGCATTTT. This sequence encodes CASSAGQGSFQPQHF.

The genes are TRBV6-1 and TRBJ2-1; TRBD2 matches 9 bases. The junction had 7 bases not matched to a gene; V was cut back by 7 bases and J by 3 bases. Germline CDR1 is MNHNS and CDR2 is SASEGT. The CDR3 loop spans 15 amino acids. CDR3 amino acids: CASKDGLAIYNEQFF. CDR3 DNA sequence: TGTGCCAGCAAAGACGGACTAGCGATCTACAATGAGCAGTTCTTC.

The chain recombines TRBV5-1 with TRBJ2-5, with 7 positions matching TRBD1. The CDR3 sequence is 16 residues long. Germline CDR1 SGHRS, CDR2 YFSETQ. V gave up 0 bases and J gave up 1 base; unmatched junction bases: 6. CDR3 sequence (DNA): TGCGCCAGCAGCTTGGTGGGGACAGCCCTCCAAGAGACCCAGTACTTC. It specifies CASSLVGTALQETQYF. Full variable domain (rest looked up from reference TRBV5-1 and TRBJ2-5): KAGVTQTPRYLIKTRGQQVTLSCSPISGHRSVSWYQQTPGQGLQFLFEYFSETQRNKGNFPGRFSGRQFSNSRSEMNVSTLELGDSALYLCASSLVGTALQETQYFGPGTRLLVL.

In regard to this clone: The identical CDR3 is also encoded by other nucleotide sequences in the sample. The chain uses TRBV10-3 and TRBJ1-2; TRBD1 agrees at 8 bases. CDR3 length: 14 amino acids. Germline CDR1 ENHRY, CDR2 SYGVKD. V trimming: 2 bases; J trimming: 9 bases; junction bases outside the gene matches: 8. CDR3 sequence: CAISEPRGPYSYTF. The CDR3 DNA sequence: TGTGCCATCAGTGAGCCCAGGGGGCCTTATAGCTACACCTTC.

The chain uses TRBV12-3 or TRBV12-4 and TRBJ1-1; perhaps TRBD1 as D (6 bases). This CDR3 spans 12 amino acids. V was shortened by 5 bases and J by 8 bases, with 12 bases between the two germline ends. The CDR3: CASSRRDNEAFF. The CDR3 nucleotides are TGTGCCAGCAGTAGAAGGGACAACGAAGCTTTCTTT.

The chain couples TRBV7-2 to TRBJ2-5, with D possibly matching TRBD2 (5 bases). There are 14 residues in the CDR3. In germline, CDR1 is SGHTA, CDR2 FQGNSA. The V end lost 2 bases, the J end lost 4 bases, and 11 bases lay between the germline ends. Here the CDR3 DNA reads TGTGCCAGCAGCTTAAACCCGGGGAGAGAGACCCAGTACTTC. It specifies CASSLNPGRETQYF.

This clone was found a few times. The rearrangement joins TRBV28 to TRBJ1-1, with TRBD1 matching over 7 bases. Germline V gene data show CDR1 as MDHEN and CDR2 as SYDVKM. There are 15 residues in the CDR3. After removal of 4 bases from V and 1 base from J, the junction contained 6 bases not matched to a gene. The CDR3 region has the DNA TGTGCCAGCAGTTCCCCCGGGACAGCGAACACTGAAGCTTTCTTT. Amino acids: CASSSPGTANTEAFF.

This clone appeared once. This sequence joins TRBV7-9 and TRBJ1-1; no definite D call. V was pared by 0 bases and J by 1 base, with 3 bases between. Germline CDR1 SEHNR, CDR2 FQNEAQ (reference sequence). This CDR3 is 13 amino acids long. This CDR3 is CASSLAQNTEAFF. As DNA, the CDR3 is TGTGCCAGCAGCTTAGCCCAGAACACTGAAGCTTTCTTT.